This T cell receptor beta chain was observed in a study of response to subunit inactivated influenza vaccine. Overall study results and limits: New T cells are recruited in small numbers by each seasonal influenza vaccination, according to the authors' suggestion.

This clonotype turned up a few times. Its target is not known. There are 17 residues in the CDR3. V gave up 3 bases and J gave up 2 bases, with 19 bases separating them. The germline V gene encodes CDR1 SGHAT and CDR2 FQNNGV. TCRdb re-analysed the RT-PCR reads in MiXCR, keeping a single row per CDR3 protein. The profile covers fewer than 650,000 distinct CDR3 sequences, with roughly 13% appearing a single time and roughly 14% taken by the ten largest. This clonotype was sampled from a man in his forties or fifties who received an inactivated influenza vaccine. This sample comprised PBMCs from blood, obtained about 6 weeks after vaccination. The V call is TRBV11-2, the J call TRBJ2-5; a possible D gene is TRBD2 (5 bases). The CDR3 DNA follows: TGTGCCAGCAGCTTTGCTCTAGGAGGTGGGCCGCAAGAGACCCAGTACTTC. It is translated as CASSFALGGGPQETQYF.